The 31 T cell receptor beta chains listed next were all sequenced from one sample in a study of CD8 T cells in Susac syndrome. About 0.5 to 1 ug RNA was reverse transcribed with random hexamers. TCRdb passed the immunoSEQ multiplex PCR reads through MiXCR, listing each CDR3 protein once. The sample records tens of thousands of distinct CDR3 sequences, just under 95% being singletons. The sequenced material came from CD4+ T cells from PBMCs. The receptor source for this set is a human donor with Susac syndrome.

This rearrangement joins TRBV7-9 to TRBJ1-1, with TRBD1 identical over 9 bases. With V trimmed by 4 bases and J by 0 bases, 3 bases remained unmatched. The V gene's germline CDR1 is SEHNR and CDR2 FQNEAQ (reference sequence). This CDR3 has 15 amino acids. The CDR3 DNA reads as TGTGCCAGCAGCTCAAGGGACAGGGTGAACACTGAAGCTTTCTTT. Protein: CASSSRDRVNTEAFF.

This chain uses TRBV7-2 with TRBJ1-2; the D gene is possibly TRBD1 (6 bases). Germline CDR1 is SGHTA and CDR2 is FQGNSA. This CDR3 comprises 12 residues. V dropped 5 bases and J dropped 6 bases, with 10 bases sitting between them. The CDR3 coding sequence is TGTGCCAGCAGCGACAGGTCCCATGGCTACACCTTC. This translates into CASSDRSHGYTF.

J is TRBJ1-6 and V is TRBV29-1; perhaps TRBD1 as D (6 bases). Trimming pared 8 bases from V and 16 bases from J, leaving 12 bases between. Germline V gene sequence: CDR1 SQVTM, CDR2 ANQGSEA. CDR3 size: 9 residues. DNA of the CDR3: TGCAGCCCTGGGGGCCCGCTCCACTTT. This gives the protein CSPGGPLHF.

The chain has TRBV10-3 and TRBJ2-7; 10 bases agree with TRBD1. The CDR3 extends over 14 amino acids. Germline V CDR1 and CDR2: ENHRY, SYGVKD. V trimming: 6 bases; J trimming: 5 bases; junction bases outside the gene matches: 7. CDR3 sequence (DNA): TGTGCCATCAGGGCCGGGACAGGGGACCACGAGCAGTACTTC. Residues: CAIRAGTGDHEQYF.

This rearrangement joins TRBV12-3 or TRBV12-4 to TRBJ1-6; 10 bases match TRBD1. The trim removed 5 bases at V and 8 bases at J, leaving 9 bases unmatched. The CDR3 sequence is 16 residues long. CDR3 DNA: TGTGCCAGCAGTGACCCCGGACAGGGGGACTATTCACCCCTCCACTTT. This encodes CASSDPGQGDYSPLHF.

This clonotype appeared a single time. The V and J genes are TRBV20-1 and TRBJ1-5, with D unresolved. V lost 6 bases to trimming and J lost 8 bases, with 17 bases between them. Looked up from germline, CDR1 is DFQATT and CDR2 is SNEGSKA (reference sequence). The length of the CDR3 is 13 residues. CDR3 protein: CSAGPLGVEPQHF. In nucleotides, the CDR3 is TGCAGTGCCGGGCCTCTTGGGGTTGAGCCCCAGCATTTT.

This clonotype has only one observation. The rearrangement uses TRBV4-2 and TRBJ2-5, with D maybe TRBD2 (7 bases). The CDR3 loop spans 16 amino acids. The V end was cut by 0 bases, the J end by 5 bases, with 16 bases between. CDR1 and CDR2 (germline): LGHNA, YNFKEQ. In nucleotides, the CDR3 is TGTGCCAGCAGCCAAGAGGGGCGGGGGCAGGCGGAGACCCAGTACTTC. It codes for CASSQEGRGQAETQYF.

The rearrangement joins TRBV6-2 or TRBV6-3 to TRBJ2-3, with D perhaps TRBD1 or TRBD2 (5 bases each). V was trimmed by 7 bases and J by 0 bases, leaving 20 bases between them. The CDR3 covers 17 residues. Looked up from germline, CDR1 is MNHEY and CDR2 is SVGEGT. The DNA for the CDR3 is TGTGCCAGCACCTACATAGAGGCTTGGGGGAGCACAGATACGCAGTATTTT. This encodes CASTYIEAWGSTDTQYF.

V is TRBV20-1 and J is TRBJ2-3; D remains unclear. The CDR3 runs to 12 residues. The V gene's germline CDR1 is DFQATT and CDR2 SNEGSKA (reference sequence). V lost 0 bases and J 10 bases, leaving 11 bases between the germline ends. This CDR3 is CSARDPQWAQYF. The CDR3 bases are TGCAGTGCTAGAGATCCACAATGGGCGCAGTATTTT.

The genes are TRBV20-1 and TRBJ2-4, with 7 bases that match TRBD1. V trimming: 0 bases; J trimming: 8 bases; junction bases outside the gene matches: 7. The CDR3 extends over 14 amino acids. CDR1 and CDR2 (germline): DFQATT, SNEGSKA (reference sequence). The DNA for the CDR3 is TGCAGTGCTAGAGACTCGACAGGGTTGGACATTCAGTACTTC. Its protein is CSARDSTGLDIQYF.

The chain recombines TRBV30 with TRBJ1-1, with a possible D match to TRBD1 (5 bases). The CDR3 totals 13 residues. V was trimmed by 5 bases and J by 1 base, leaving 11 bases between them. Per germline, CDR1 GTSNPN and CDR2 SVGIG (reference sequence). This chain's CDR3 is CAWAWGGNTEAFF. CDR3 nucleotides: TGTGCCTGGGCTTGGGGGGGGAACACTGAAGCTTTCTTT.

The chain carries TRBV20-1 and TRBJ1-2; 7 nucleotides line up with TRBD1. The CDR3 has 12 residues. Germline-derived CDR1 and CDR2 are DFQATT and SNEGSKA (reference sequence). The CDR3: CSGRGNYYGYTF. The DNA for the CDR3 is TGCAGCGGCAGGGGGAACTACTATGGCTACACCTTC.

The J gene is TRBJ2-3, the V gene TRBV30; D possibly corresponds to TRBD2 (5 bases). With 0 bases removed from V and 4 bases from J, the gap between germline ends came to 8 bases. Germline V lookup: CDR1 GTSNPN, CDR2 SVGIG (reference sequence). The CDR3 length is 13 residues. The CDR3 sequence: CAWSVWGADTQYF. CDR3 coding DNA: TGTGCCTGGAGTGTTTGGGGAGCAGATACGCAGTATTTT.

The CDR3 is CASSEGGAGSPLHF. The CDR3 DNA is TGTGCCAGCAGTGAAGGAGGAGCGGGGTCACCCCTCCACTTT. The rearrangement links TRBV2 to TRBJ1-6; D gene ambiguous. CDR1 is SNHLY and CDR2 is FYNNEI in the germline V gene. The CDR3 is 14 amino acids. V was trimmed by 1 base and J by 10 bases, leaving 11 bases between them.

The chain is built from TRBV24-1 and TRBJ1-4; D is possibly TRBD1 (5 bases). V gave up 3 bases and J gave up 14 bases, with 15 bases separating them. Germline assignment: CDR1 KGHDR and CDR2 SFDVKD. There are 13 residues in the CDR3. DNA of the CDR3: TGTGCCACCAGTGATCACTGGACATTAGATCTGTTTTTT. Translation: CATSDHWTLDLFF.

V and J are TRBV6-2 or TRBV6-3 and TRBJ2-5; D ambiguous. Germline assignment: CDR1 MNHEY and CDR2 SVGEGT. Trimming cost V 0 bases and J 5 bases, with 16 bases left between them. The CDR3 is 16 amino acids. The CDR3 nucleotides are TGTGCCAGCAGTTACTCGAAAGGGCGCAGGTGGGAGACCCAGTACTTC. Protein sequence: CASSYSKGRRWETQYF.

The chain joins TRBV10-2 to TRBJ2-7, with D uncertain. This CDR3 has 11 amino acids. Germline CDR1 reads WSHSY; CDR2 reads SAAADI. V lost 0 bases and J 7 bases, leaving 4 bases between the germline ends. CDR3 bases: TGCGCCAGCAGTGAGTCGGAAGAGCAGTACTTC. This gives the protein CASSESEEQYF.

The DNA for the CDR3 is TGTGCCAGCAGTTACCCAGGGGCTGCCTACGAGCAGTACTTC. Translating it yields CASSYPGAAYEQYF. This chain links TRBV6-5 with TRBJ2-7, with a weak D call TRBD1 (6 bases). CDR1 and CDR2 (germline): MNHEY, SVGAGI. This CDR3 has 14 amino acids. V was pared by 2 bases and J by 2 bases, with 10 bases between.

The V gene is TRBV20-1, the J gene TRBJ2-7, with D possibly TRBD2 on 5 matching bases. The CDR3 sequence is 13 residues long. Germline values: CDR1 DFQATT, CDR2 SNEGSKA (reference sequence). Between the trimmed V and J ends, which lost 6 bases and 5 bases, there was a span of 17 bases. For the CDR3, the DNA is TGCAGTGCCACCCAAGGCGGGCTTAACGAGCAGTACTTC. It encodes CSATQGGLNEQYF.

The chain is built from TRBV4-1 and TRBJ2-1, with D perhaps matching TRBD2 (6 bases). This CDR3 region has 18 residues. CDR1 and CDR2 (germline): MGHRA, YSYEKL. The V end was cut by 1 base, the J end by 1 base, with 17 bases between. CDR3 DNA: TGCGCCAGCAGCCAAGGACCCTTATGGCGGGGTTCCTACAATGAGCAGTTCTTC. It specifies CASSQGPLWRGSYNEQFF.

The V and J genes are TRBV3-1 and TRBJ2-7; either TRBD1 or TRBD2 may supply D (6 bases each). CDR3 length: 16 residues. The germline V and J ends were trimmed by 0 bases and 3 bases, with 15 bases remaining between them. Germline assignment: CDR1 LGHDT and CDR2 YNNKEL (reference sequence). The CDR3 nucleotides are TGTGCCAGCAGCCAAGATTCGGGGGCAAGAATCTACGAGCAGTACTTC. Protein: CASSQDSGARIYEQYF.

This chain connects TRBV18 to TRBJ1-5; D possibly corresponds to TRBD1 (5 bases). The CDR3 runs to 15 residues. Trimming shortened V by 6 bases and J by 3 bases, and 15 bases separated the two germline ends. From germline, CDR1 is KGHSH and CDR2 LQKENI. DNA of the CDR3: TGTGCCAGCTCGCCGAACGGGACGCCCAATCAGCCCCAGCATTTT. Residues: CASSPNGTPNQPQHF.

The genes are TRBV3-1 and TRBJ2-5; D may be TRBD1 (5 bases). The CDR3 covers 13 residues. Germline lookup yields CDR1 LGHDT and CDR2 YNNKEL (reference sequence). V lost 6 bases and J lost 1, with 9 bases in between. The CDR3 region has the DNA TGTGCCAGCAGAAAGGGGATCCAAGAGACCCAGTACTTC. The encoded protein is CASRKGIQETQYF.

The genes are TRBV9 and TRBJ2-5, with D unclear. Per germline, CDR1 SGDLS and CDR2 YYNGEE. The CDR3 is 14 amino acids. V was trimmed by 4 bases and J by 2 bases, leaving 12 bases between them. The CDR3 reads CASSYRPEQETQYF. The CDR3 DNA sequence: TGTGCCAGCAGCTACAGACCGGAGCAAGAGACCCAGTACTTC.

The chain has TRBV6-5 and TRBJ2-1; D gene ambiguous. Germline lookup yields CDR1 MNHEY and CDR2 SVGAGI. V dropped 5 bases and J dropped 6 bases, with 14 bases sitting between them. CDR3 length equals 14 residues. The CDR3, as DNA: TGTGCCAGCAGTAAAAATTTATGGGTCAATGAGCAGTTCTTC. Amino acids: CASSKNLWVNEQFF.

The rearrangement uses TRBV4-3 and TRBJ1-2, with TRBD1 identical over 9 bases. This CDR3 is 15 amino acids long. CDR1 and CDR2 (germline): LGHNA, YSLEER. V was clipped by 3 bases and J by 7 bases; unmatched bases: 9. In nucleotides, the CDR3 is TGCGCCAGCAGCCAGGATCCGGGACAGGGAACTGGCTACACCTTC. It codes for CASSQDPGQGTGYTF.

This chain links TRBV4-3 with TRBJ2-7, with D maybe TRBD1 (5 bases). In germline, CDR1 is LGHNA, CDR2 YSLEER. The CDR3 is made up of 13 amino acids. V gave up 1 base and J gave up 6 bases, with 10 bases separating them. CDR3 sequence reads: CASSQVQGGEQYF. The CDR3 DNA is TGCGCCAGCAGCCAAGTTCAGGGCGGCGAGCAGTACTTC.

This chain links TRBV3-1 with TRBJ2-3, with a weak D call TRBD1 (6 bases). Trimming shortened V by 0 bases and J by 5 bases, and 21 bases separated the two germline ends. Germline CDR1 LGHDT, CDR2 YNNKEL (reference sequence). The CDR3 is 18 residues long. CDR3 amino acids: CASSQEGPRKGVRDTQYF. The CDR3 DNA is TGTGCCAGCAGCCAAGAAGGGCCCCGGAAGGGGGTGCGAGATACGCAGTATTTT.

Regarding this clonotype: The junction and the germline gene differ at one end; a read error may be behind it. V usage is TRBV20-1 and J usage is TRBJ2-5; a weak D match, TRBD2 (5 bases). CDR3 length equals 15 residues. Germline loops: CDR1 DFQATT, CDR2 SNEGSKA (reference sequence). CDR3 sequence reads: CSAGDLTHRGETQYF. CDR3 bases: TGCAGTGCTGGAGATTTAACTCACCGGGGAGAGACCCAGTACTTC.

The V gene is TRBV15, the J gene TRBJ1-5; a possible D gene is TRBD1 (5 bases). The V gene's germline CDR1 is LNHNV and CDR2 YYDKDF (reference sequence). V dropped 5 bases and J dropped 4 bases, with 12 bases sitting between them. CDR3 size: 14 residues. As DNA, the CDR3 is TGTGCCACCAGCTCCCGACAGACGAATCAGCCCCAGCATTTT. It yields the protein CATSSRQTNQPQHF.

This clonotype was seen once. J is TRBJ1-1 and V is TRBV30, with 8 positions matching TRBD1. The CDR3 spans 15 residues. The germline V gene has CDR1 GTSNPN and CDR2 SVGIG (reference sequence). V was clipped by 2 bases and J by 2 bases; unmatched bases: 7. The CDR3 coding sequence is TGTGCCTGGAGTCCCCAAGACAGGGGTAACACTGAAGCTTTCTTT. Translating it yields CAWSPQDRGNTEAFF.